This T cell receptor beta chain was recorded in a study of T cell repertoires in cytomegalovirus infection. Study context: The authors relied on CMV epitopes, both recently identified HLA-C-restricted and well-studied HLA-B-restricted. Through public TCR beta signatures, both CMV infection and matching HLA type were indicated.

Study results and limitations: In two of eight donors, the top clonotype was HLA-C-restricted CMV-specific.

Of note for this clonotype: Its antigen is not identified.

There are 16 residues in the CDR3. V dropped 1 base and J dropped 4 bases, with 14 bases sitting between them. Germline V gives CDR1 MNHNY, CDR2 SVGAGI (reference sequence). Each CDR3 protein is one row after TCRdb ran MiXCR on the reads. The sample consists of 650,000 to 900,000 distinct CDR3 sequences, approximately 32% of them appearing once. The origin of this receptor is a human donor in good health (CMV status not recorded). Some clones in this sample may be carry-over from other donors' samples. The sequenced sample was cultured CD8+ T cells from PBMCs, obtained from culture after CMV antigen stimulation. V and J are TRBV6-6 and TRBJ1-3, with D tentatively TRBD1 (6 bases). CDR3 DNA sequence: TGTGCCAGCAGTTACTTGGGGGGCGATTCGGGAAACACCATATATTTT. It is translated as CASSYLGGDSGNTIYF.